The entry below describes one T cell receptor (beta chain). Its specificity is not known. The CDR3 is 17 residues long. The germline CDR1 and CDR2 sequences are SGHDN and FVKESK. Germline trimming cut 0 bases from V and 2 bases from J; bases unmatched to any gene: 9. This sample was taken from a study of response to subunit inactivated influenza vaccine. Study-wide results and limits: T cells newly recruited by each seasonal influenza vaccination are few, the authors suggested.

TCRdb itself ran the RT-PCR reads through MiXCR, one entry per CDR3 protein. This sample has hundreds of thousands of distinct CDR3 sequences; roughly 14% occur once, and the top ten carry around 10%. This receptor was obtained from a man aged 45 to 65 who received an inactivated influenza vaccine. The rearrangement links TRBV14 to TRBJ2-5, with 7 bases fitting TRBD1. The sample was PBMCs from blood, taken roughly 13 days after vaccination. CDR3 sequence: CASSQDTRGWLQETQYF. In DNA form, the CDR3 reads TGTGCCAGCAGCCAAGATACCAGGGGGTGGCTACAAGAGACCCAGTACTTC.